Below, 25 T cell receptor beta chains from the same sample are listed, as sequenced in a study of OX40 agonist ivuxolimab in advanced cancers. TCRdb's copy holds only in-frame clones and misses some; the assay was immunoSEQ multiplex PCR. The profile covers around 77,000 clones, with about 90% appearing a single time and roughly 6% taken by the ten largest. The sample here was CD4+ or CD8+ T cells sorted from blood, taken in a trial of the OX40 agonist ivuxolimab. These receptors were obtained from an adult with an advanced solid tumor such as melanoma, head and neck, liver or kidney cancer.

The chain has TRBV5-6 and TRBJ1-3; D may be TRBD1 (5 bases). Deletions cut 4 bases from V and 4 bases from J, with 15 bases between. The CDR3 totals 15 residues. CDR1 and CDR2 from the germline V gene are SGHDT and YYEEEE. Here the CDR3 reads CASSPVGGSGNTIYF. Written as DNA, the CDR3 is TGTGCCAGCAGCCCGGTGGGGGGTTCAGGAAACACCATATATTTT.

The chain is built from TRBV13 and TRBJ2-7; perhaps TRBD1 as D (5 bases). V dropped 0 bases and J dropped 3 bases, with 12 bases sitting between them. CDR3 size: 15 residues. From germline, CDR1 is PRHDT and CDR2 FYEKMQ (reference sequence). The CDR3 loop reads CASSLGFQGGYEQYF. CDR3 DNA: TGTGCCAGCAGCTTAGGTTTCCAGGGTGGCTACGAGCAGTACTTC.

In regard to this clone: One junction end does not reproduce the germline sequence, and a read error may be involved. The chain joins TRBV7-7 to TRBJ2-5; the D gene is possibly TRBD2 (6 bases). CDR1 is SSHAT, CDR2 FNYEAQ, per germline (reference sequence). This CDR3 has 15 amino acids. The CDR3 sequence: CASSLGLPEAETQYF. Written as DNA, the CDR3 is TGTGCTAGCAGCTTGGGACTCCCGGAGGCAGAGACCCAGTACTTC.

This chain joins TRBV5-1 and TRBJ2-2; tentatively, D is TRBD1 (5 bases). The ends were cut back, 4 bases at V and 5 bases at J, with 18 bases in the middle. The CDR3 totals 16 residues. Looked up from germline, CDR1 is SGHRS and CDR2 is YFSETQ. The CDR3 region is CASSIRVTQLTGELFF. CDR3 in DNA: TGCGCCAGCAGCATCAGGGTTACCCAGTTAACCGGGGAGCTGTTTTTT.

This clone was recorded once. The chain couples TRBV29-1 to TRBJ1-4; weak D call: TRBD1 (5 bases). V was cut by 7 bases and J by 5 bases, with 11 bases left in between. The germline V gene has CDR1 SQVTM and CDR2 ANQGSEA. The CDR3 is 12 amino acids. The CDR3: CSGQSRNEKLFF. In DNA form, the CDR3 reads TGCAGCGGACAGAGTCGGAATGAAAAACTGTTTTTT.

The rearrangement links TRBV6-1 to TRBJ2-5; D remains ambiguous. V lost 6 bases to trimming and J lost 4 bases, with 15 bases between them. CDR3 size: 14 residues. Per germline, CDR1 MNHNS and CDR2 SASEGT. The CDR3 spells CASRSVMAPETQYF. CDR3 bases: TGTGCCAGCAGGTCGGTTATGGCCCCAGAGACCCAGTACTTC.

The chain carries TRBV5-5 and TRBJ1-1; tentative D call: TRBD1 (5 bases). The CDR3 runs to 14 residues. CDR1 is SGHKS, CDR2 YYEKEE, per germline (reference sequence). The germline V and J ends were trimmed by 2 bases and 7 bases, with 15 bases remaining between them. Here the CDR3 DNA reads TGTGCCAGCAGCTTACAGGACTACTATCTTGAAGCTTTCTTT. This codes for CASSLQDYYLEAFF. Supplemented by reference TRBV5-5 and TRBJ1-1, the full variable domain reads DAGVTQSPTHLIKTRGQQVTLRCSPISGHKSVSWYQQVLGQGPQFIFQYYEKEERGRGNFPDRFSARQFPNYSSELNVNALLLGDSALYLCASSLQDYYLEAFFGQGTRLTVV.

This clone was observed a single time. The chain joins TRBV27 to TRBJ2-2; 7 bases agree with TRBD2. Trimming took 2 bases from V and 0 from J; bases not matched to a gene: 3. The germline V gene has CDR1 MNHEY and CDR2 SMNVEV (reference sequence). This CDR3 region has 16 residues. This CDR3 is CASSLVAGANTGELFF. Written as DNA, the CDR3 is TGTGCCAGCAGTTTAGTAGCGGGTGCGAACACCGGGGAGCTGTTTTTT.

J is TRBJ2-1 and V is TRBV7-8; tentative D call: TRBD2 (6 bases). The CDR3 runs to 17 residues. Germline assignment: CDR1 SGHVS and CDR2 FQNEAQ. V lost 0 bases, J lost 8 bases, and 20 bases lay in between. CDR3 amino acids: CASSLASGTLFSHEQFF. In DNA, the CDR3 is TGTGCCAGCAGCTTAGCCTCCGGGACTTTATTCTCCCATGAGCAGTTCTTC.

This clone has just a few counts. The chain joins TRBV13 to TRBJ1-1; no clear D. Trimming took 5 bases from V and 7 from J, leaving 11 bases between them. Germline V gives CDR1 PRHDT, CDR2 FYEKMQ (reference sequence). This CDR3 is built from 12 residues. The CDR3 nucleotides read TGTGCCAGCAGCATACAGTGGAATGAAGCTTTCTTT. Amino acids: CASSIQWNEAFF.

As concerns this clone: The junction does not match germline at one end; this may be a read error. The chain joins TRBV7-7 to TRBJ2-1; D is tentatively TRBD1 or TRBD2 (6 bases each). This CDR3 region has 14 residues. The V gene's germline CDR1 is SSHAT and CDR2 FNYEAQ (reference sequence). CDR3 bases: TGTGCTAGCAGCTTAGGGGGAGGCTACAATGAGCAGTTCTTC. Residues: CASSLGGGYNEQFF. The full variable domain, rest sourced from reference TRBV7-7 and TRBJ2-1, is GAGVSQSPRYKVTKRGQDVTLRCDPISSHATLYWYQQALGQGPEFLTYFNYEAQPDKSGLPSDRFSAERPEGSISTLTIQRTEQRDSAMYRCASSLGGGYNEQFFGPGTRLTVL.

This chain uses TRBV4-1 with TRBJ2-3; D not resolved. This CDR3 region has 11 residues. V dropped 4 bases and J dropped 5 bases, with 4 bases sitting between them. Per the germline V gene, CDR1 is MGHRA and CDR2 is YSYEKL. CDR3 sequence: CASSPGDTQYF. The CDR3 bases are TGCGCCAGCAGCCCCGGAGATACGCAGTATTTT.

This clone was counted between two and nine times. The V call is TRBV27, the J call TRBJ1-5; D remains ambiguous. Germline loops: CDR1 MNHEY, CDR2 SMNVEV (reference sequence). The CDR3 is 13 amino acids. The V end lost 0 bases, the J end lost 3 bases, and 3 bases lay between the germline ends. CDR3 residues: CASSLSANQPQHF. The CDR3 region has the DNA TGTGCCAGCAGTTTATCGGCCAATCAGCCCCAGCATTTT.

This chain uses TRBV7-9 with TRBJ1-2; no clear D. Germline values: CDR1 SEHNR, CDR2 FQNEAQ (reference sequence). The CDR3 is 13 amino acids. V was pared by 5 bases and J by 4 bases, with 11 bases between. Here the CDR3 DNA reads TGTGCCAGCAGCCCCTTGGGGAGCTATGGCTACACCTTC. It encodes CASSPLGSYGYTF.

V gene TRBV5-6 combines with J gene TRBJ2-2; TRBD1 matches at 8 bases. V gave up 2 bases and J gave up 5 bases; unmatched junction bases: 2. CDR1 is SGHDT, CDR2 YYEEEE, per germline. The CDR3 is made up of 14 amino acids. In DNA, the CDR3 is TGTGCCAGCAGCTTTCAGGGGGCTACCGGGGAGCTGTTTTTT. Protein: CASSFQGATGELFF.

This CDR3 is CASRYGTGLSYEQYF. As DNA, the CDR3 is TGTGCCAGCAGATATGGGACAGGCCTCTCCTACGAGCAGTACTTC. V usage is TRBV6-5 and J usage is TRBJ2-7; 8 nucleotides match TRBD1. The germline V gene has CDR1 MNHEY and CDR2 SVGAGI. The junction had 7 bases not matched to a gene; V was cut back by 6 bases and J by 0 bases. This CDR3 has 15 amino acids.

V is TRBV6-5 and J is TRBJ1-1; D unclear. The CDR3 contains 11 residues. The V gene lost 10 bases and the J gene lost 6 bases, with 12 bases spanning the gap. CDR1 is MNHEY and CDR2 is SVGAGI in the germline V gene. Here the CDR3 reads CATSKAPEAFF. The CDR3 DNA sequence: TGTGCCACCTCCAAGGCCCCTGAAGCTTTCTTT.

The genes are TRBV9 and TRBJ2-3; 12 bases agree with TRBD1. J lost 1 base, V lost 3 bases, and 12 bases had no gene match. Germline V CDR1 and CDR2: SGDLS, YYNGEE. The CDR3 extends over 19 amino acids. CDR3 residues: CASSGTLGDRGHGTDTQYF. The CDR3 bases are TGTGCCAGCAGCGGTACCCTCGGGGACAGGGGGCACGGCACAGATACGCAGTATTTT.

This clone was seen only once. This sequence joins TRBV27 and TRBJ2-7; 11 bases map to TRBD2. Germline CDR1 reads MNHEY; CDR2 reads SMNVEV (reference sequence). The CDR3 runs 15 residues. V shed 3 bases and J 2 bases; nucleotides not matched to a gene: 3. The CDR3 reads CASSFSGGETYEQYF. The CDR3 DNA reads as TGTGCCAGCAGTTTTAGCGGGGGGGAGACCTACGAGCAGTACTTC.

In its sample, this clone was seen once. This chain uses TRBV6-5 with TRBJ2-7; TRBD1 agrees at 7 bases. There are 13 residues in the CDR3. The ends lost 6 bases at V and 2 bases at J; junction bases unmatched: 4. From germline, CDR1 is MNHEY and CDR2 SVGAGI. This CDR3 is CASSLDRAYEQYF. CDR3 nucleotide sequence: TGTGCCAGCAGCCTTGACAGGGCCTACGAGCAGTACTTC.

Here the CDR3 reads CASLPEGGLFEQYF. The CDR3 coding sequence is TGTGCCAGCCTTCCGGAGGGGGGCTTGTTCGAGCAGTACTTC. This sequence joins TRBV28 and TRBJ2-7; D may match TRBD1 or TRBD2 (6 bases each). The germline V and J ends were trimmed by 8 bases and 6 bases, with 20 bases remaining between them. CDR1 is MDHEN, CDR2 SYDVKM, per germline. The length of the CDR3 is 14 residues.

This clone came up a few times. V is TRBV4-1 and J is TRBJ2-7; D not certain. The V gene's germline CDR1 is MGHRA and CDR2 YSYEKL. Trimming took 0 bases from V and 4 from J, leaving 7 bases between them. This CDR3 has 13 residues. The DNA of the CDR3 is TGCGCCAGCAGCCAAGACCGCGGATACGAGCAGTACTTC. Its translation: CASSQDRGYEQYF.

This chain connects TRBV7-2 to TRBJ1-4; 11 bases map to TRBD1. J was trimmed by 6 bases and V by 1 base; bases with no gene match: 10. Germline values: CDR1 SGHTA, CDR2 FQGNSA. The CDR3 is 18 residues long. CDR3 loop: CASSLDWLGTGGDEKLFF. The CDR3 region has the DNA TGTGCCAGCAGCTTAGATTGGTTAGGGACAGGGGGGGATGAAAAACTGTTTTTT.

This clone was seen a handful of times. The rearrangement joins TRBV14 to TRBJ1-3; possible D gene TRBD1, 5 bases. V lost 1 base and J 0 bases, leaving 10 bases between the germline ends. The CDR3 length is 16 residues. Germline V CDR1 and CDR2: SGHDN, FVKESK. CDR3 sequence: CASSQVYGASGNTIYF. Here the CDR3 DNA reads TGTGCCAGCAGCCAAGTGTACGGGGCCTCTGGAAACACCATATATTTT.

The chain is built from TRBV27 and TRBJ2-1; 8 bases are shared with TRBD2. V was clipped by 8 bases and J by 6 bases; unmatched bases: 3. The CDR3 runs 12 residues. The germline CDR1 and CDR2 sequences are MNHEY and SMNVEV (reference sequence). This chain's CDR3 is CASRRGGNEQFF. The CDR3 DNA reads as TGTGCCAGCCGTCGGGGGGGCAATGAGCAGTTCTTC.